This T cell receptor (beta chain) originates from a study of memory CD4+ T cells and cytomegalovirus serostatus. Single viable CD3+CD4+CD8-CD45RO+ cells were sorted as the memory CD4+ T cells. Produced via immunoSEQ multiplex PCR; TCRdb's table is partial and in-frame only. In the table there are approximately 53,000 clones, around 80% of which are singletons. Concerning this clone: Its cognate antigen is unknown.

General study points: About 40% of the roughly 160 known CMV-associated TCRbeta sequences appeared in CD4+ memory.

The sample was memory CD4+ T cells from blood. The source of this sequence is an adult in good health and CMV-seronegative.

In DNA, the CDR3 is TGTGCCAGCAGCTTGCGGGGCTCCTACGAGCAGTACTTC. It specifies CASSLRGSYEQYF. This sequence joins TRBV5-4 and TRBJ2-7, with a possible D match to TRBD2 (5 bases). This CDR3 is built from 13 residues. The V gene's germline CDR1 is SGHNT and CDR2 YYREEE (reference sequence). Deletions cut 1 base from V and 0 bases from J, with 5 bases between.